The next 27 T cell receptor beta chains were all read from a single sample in a study of blood T cell repertoires in COVID-19 (TCRdb year 2020). Library construction relied on the immunoSEQ multiplex PCR assay. Sourced from immuneACCESS, this table was stored by TCRdb with only in-frame sequences that have V and J called. A share of the clones is absent; for the studies checked, an unresolved V gene accounts for under half, and the remainder has no known explanation. The sample profile shows about 200,000 clones; around 80% of them were found once. Around 19% of the sample goes to the ten largest clones. Sequencing was carried out using peripheral blood. Receptors were obtained from a human donor in a cohort sampled during active COVID-19.

CDR3 loop: CASSVVGTSGRVDTQYF. The CDR3 DNA is TGTGCCAGCAGCGTAGTAGGGACTAGCGGGAGGGTAGATACGCAGTATTTT. V and J are TRBV9 and TRBJ2-3; 16 nucleotides match TRBD2. CDR1 and CDR2 (germline): SGDLS, YYNGEE. This CDR3 region has 17 residues. The J segment lost 5 bases and the V segment lost 0 bases, leaving 3 bases of the junction unmatched.

The chain links TRBV7-9 to TRBJ2-5; D is unclear. Trimming pared 4 bases from V and 0 bases from J, leaving 9 bases between. The V gene's germline CDR1 is SEHNR and CDR2 FQNEAQ (reference sequence). The length of the CDR3 is 14 residues. CDR3 coding DNA: TGTGCCAGCAGCTCAGCTTATAACCAAGAGACCCAGTACTTC. Amino acids: CASSSAYNQETQYF.

The chain's CDR3 is CASSAGVTGNQPQHF. CDR3 nucleotide sequence: TGTGCCAGCAGCGCAGGGGTTACCGGCAATCAGCCCCAGCATTTT. J is TRBJ1-5 and V is TRBV9, with D perhaps TRBD1 (6 bases). This CDR3 comprises 15 residues. In germline, CDR1 is SGDLS, CDR2 YYNGEE. Trimming removed 3 bases at V and 2 bases at J, with 12 bases between. The variable domain in full, with the rest retrieved from reference TRBV9 and TRBJ1-5, is DSGVTQTPKHLITATGQRVTLRCSPRSGDLSVYWYQQSLDQGLQFLIQYYNGEERAKGNILERFSAQQFPDLHSELNLSSLELGDSALYFCASSAGVTGNQPQHFGDGTRLSIL.

The J gene is TRBJ2-2, the V gene TRBV6-5; 8 bases match TRBD2. The germline V gene encodes CDR1 MNHEY and CDR2 SVGAGI. The CDR3 extends over 14 amino acids. V shed 6 bases, J shed 9 bases, and the junction held 9 bases outside the gene matches. CDR3 sequence: CASRRTSGAWELFF. DNA of the CDR3: TGTGCCAGCAGGCGAACTAGCGGCGCGTGGGAGCTGTTTTTT.

The chain couples TRBV6-2 or TRBV6-3 to TRBJ2-3; D not certain. With 5 bases removed from V and 3 bases from J, the gap between germline ends came to 6 bases. CDR1 and CDR2 from the germline V gene are MNHEY and SVGEGT. The CDR3 length is 12 residues. The DNA for the CDR3 is TGTGCCAGCAGTCAGTGGACAGATACGCAGTATTTT. It encodes CASSQWTDTQYF.

This sequence joins TRBV5-1 and TRBJ1-1; D is possibly TRBD1 (6 bases). Germline lookup yields CDR1 SGHRS and CDR2 YFSETQ. The CDR3 consists of 13 residues. Between the trimmed V and J ends, which lost 3 bases and 4 bases, there was a span of 10 bases. The CDR3 coding sequence is TGCGCCAGCAGCTGGACAGAAACCACTGAAGCTTTCTTT. Amino acids: CASSWTETTEAFF.

This chain uses TRBV6-5 with TRBJ1-6; D remains ambiguous. The V end lost 8 bases, the J end lost 5 bases, and 10 bases lay between the germline ends. This CDR3 contains 13 residues. Germline CDR1 MNHEY, CDR2 SVGAGI. The CDR3 DNA follows: TGTGCCAGCTCGAGGCTAAATAATTCACCCCTCCACTTT. Protein sequence: CASSRLNNSPLHF.

CDR3 DNA sequence: TGTGCCAGTAGTATAGCACAGGGATATCCCCCCTATAATTCACCCCTCCACTTT. Protein sequence: CASSIAQGYPPYNSPLHF. The chain combines TRBV19 with TRBJ1-6, with D tentatively TRBD1 (6 bases). Germline lookup yields CDR1 LNHDA and CDR2 SQIVND (reference sequence). This CDR3 comprises 18 residues. V was cut by 1 base and J by 2 bases, with 15 bases left in between.

The CDR3 region has the DNA TGTGCCAGCAGTGTAGACCCGGGACTAGCGGGAATTGAGCAGTTCTTC. This sequence encodes CASSVDPGLAGIEQFF. This sequence joins TRBV6-1 and TRBJ2-1, with TRBD2 identical over 13 bases. Germline values: CDR1 MNHNS, CDR2 SASEGT. V lost 4 bases to trimming and J lost 9 bases; unmatched junction nucleotides: 9. This CDR3 has 16 residues.

This clone has just one count. V usage is TRBV5-1 and J usage is TRBJ2-2; 9 bases are shared with TRBD1. The CDR3 extends over 16 amino acids. The V and J ends lost 4 bases and 6 bases, in that order; junction bases with no gene match: 10. Germline V gene data show CDR1 as SGHRS and CDR2 as YFSETQ. The CDR3 sequence: CASSRRTGDSPGELFF. CDR3 coding DNA: TGCGCCAGCAGCAGGAGGACAGGGGATAGCCCCGGGGAGCTGTTTTTT.

This clone was counted many times. The rearrangement joins TRBV9 to TRBJ1-3, with TRBD1 matching over 8 bases. The CDR3 runs to 16 residues. From germline, CDR1 is SGDLS and CDR2 YYNGEE. Trimming at V came to 1 base and at J to 3 bases, leaving 6 bases not matched to a gene. The CDR3 DNA reads as TGTGCCAGCAGCGTACAGGGGGCGCATCTTGGAAACACCATATATTTT. Protein sequence: CASSVQGAHLGNTIYF.

This clone was observed once. The chain recombines TRBV10-1 with TRBJ2-3; 7 nucleotides align to TRBD1. This CDR3 region has 14 residues. The trim removed 2 bases at V and 3 bases at J, leaving 2 bases unmatched. From germline, CDR1 is WNHNN and CDR2 SYGVQD (reference sequence). CDR3 bases: TGCGCCAGCAGTGAGGGCAGGGGGACAGATACGCAGTATTTT. Amino acid sequence: CASSEGRGTDTQYF.

V and J are TRBV14 and TRBJ1-6; D remains unclear. Trimming shortened V by 3 bases and J by 10 bases, and 10 bases separated the two germline ends. The CDR3 is 13 amino acids. The germline gives CDR1 SGHDN, CDR2 FVKESK. The CDR3 DNA reads as TGTGCCAGCAGCCATACGGTATCGTCACCCCTCCACTTT. This codes for CASSHTVSSPLHF.

The CDR3 is CASSKGLAGSRSYNEQFF. The CDR3 DNA reads TGTGCCAGTAGTAAGGGACTAGCGGGTTCCCGCTCCTACAATGAGCAGTTCTTC. The chain links TRBV19 to TRBJ2-1, with 12 bases lining up with TRBD2. The V and J ends lost 4 bases and 0 bases, in that order; junction bases with no gene match: 7. The germline gives CDR1 LNHDA, CDR2 SQIVND (reference sequence). The CDR3 contains 18 residues.

The rearrangement joins TRBV7-6 to TRBJ1-2; maybe TRBD1 (5 bases). V shed 3 bases and J shed 2 bases, with 7 bases lying between them. Germline lookup yields CDR1 SGHVS and CDR2 FNYEAQ. The CDR3 loop spans 13 amino acids. CDR3 coding DNA: TGTGCCAGCAGCTTCGACAGAAACTATGGCTACACCTTC. This gives the protein CASSFDRNYGYTF.

This chain uses TRBV14 with TRBJ2-7; TRBD2 matches 12 bases. The germline V gene encodes CDR1 SGHDN and CDR2 FVKESK. J gave up 2 bases and V 0 bases, and 5 bases lay outside the gene matches. This CDR3 contains 17 residues. CDR3 residues: CASSQDPLAGGAYEQYF. As DNA, the CDR3 is TGTGCCAGCAGCCAAGATCCACTAGCGGGAGGCGCCTACGAGCAGTACTTC. Variable domain in full (rest from reference TRBV14 and TRBJ2-7): EAGVTQFPSHSVIEKGQTVTLRCDPISGHDNLYWYRRVMGKEIKFLLHFVKESKQDESGMPNNRFLAERTGGTYSTLKVQPAELEDSGVYFCASSQDPLAGGAYEQYFGPGTRLTVT.

The CDR3: CASSRTGVVNSPLHF. As DNA, the CDR3 is TGTGCCAGCAGTCGCACGGGGGTGGTGAATTCACCCCTCCACTTT. The chain recombines TRBV6-6 with TRBJ1-6, with D possibly TRBD1 on 5 matching bases. This CDR3 contains 15 residues. Trimming pared 5 bases from V and 7 bases from J, leaving 15 bases between. CDR1 is MNHNY and CDR2 is SVGAGI in the germline V gene (reference sequence).

The genes are TRBV19 and TRBJ1-6; possible D gene TRBD1, 6 bases. Germline assignment: CDR1 LNHDA and CDR2 SQIVND (reference sequence). The V and J ends lost 3 bases and 11 bases respectively, with 14 bases between them. The length of the CDR3 is 14 residues. CDR3 amino acids: CASSIRQGTAPLHF. The CDR3 DNA is TGTGCCAGTAGTATTCGGCAGGGGACGGCACCCCTCCACTTT.

This chain uses TRBV10-2 with TRBJ1-2, with 9 bases that match TRBD1. V lost 7 bases to trimming and J lost 0 bases; unmatched junction nucleotides: 9. This CDR3 is 16 amino acids long. Germline V lookup: CDR1 WSHSY, CDR2 SAAADI. The DNA for the CDR3 is TGCGCCAGCACAGCAAACCGACAGGGGGCTAACTATGGCTACACCTTC. Amino acid sequence: CASTANRQGANYGYTF.

The V and J genes are TRBV19 and TRBJ1-2, with 8 bases matching TRBD1. V lost 0 bases and J lost 4; bases outside the gene matches: 4. The CDR3 totals 15 residues. Germline-derived CDR1 and CDR2 are LNHDA and SQIVND (reference sequence). As DNA, the CDR3 is TGTGCCAGTAGTATAGAGCCGACAGGGGTCTATGGCTACACCTTC. It translates to CASSIEPTGVYGYTF.

This clone was seen more than once but under ten times. This chain links TRBV5-1 with TRBJ2-5; tentatively, D is TRBD1 (6 bases). Trimming pared 0 bases from V and 3 bases from J, leaving 12 bases between. The CDR3 covers 15 residues. Per germline, CDR1 SGHRS and CDR2 YFSETQ. The CDR3 protein is CASSLVSRTEETQYF. For the CDR3, the DNA is TGCGCCAGCAGCTTGGTTTCTCGGACAGAAGAGACCCAGTACTTC.

V gene TRBV6-6 combines with J gene TRBJ2-5; D might be TRBD2 (5 bases). Germline values: CDR1 MNHNY, CDR2 SVGAGI (reference sequence). With 8 bases removed from V and 2 bases from J, the gap between germline ends came to 6 bases. The CDR3 has 11 residues. The CDR3 reads CASREQETQYF. In nucleotides, the CDR3 is TGTGCCAGCCGGGAACAAGAGACCCAGTACTTC.

V usage is TRBV5-1 and J usage is TRBJ2-2, with TRBD2 identical over 12 bases. Unmatched junction bases numbered 2, after V lost 0 bases and J lost 5 bases. The CDR3 runs 16 residues. Germline loops: CDR1 SGHRS, CDR2 YFSETQ. The CDR3 sequence is CASSLAGTSGTGELFF. CDR3 nucleotide sequence: TGCGCCAGCAGCTTGGCCGGGACTAGCGGGACCGGGGAGCTGTTTTTT.

This sequence joins TRBV27 and TRBJ1-1; a weak D match, TRBD1 (5 bases). The V end was cut by 0 bases, the J end by 4 bases, with 18 bases between. The germline CDR1 and CDR2 sequences are MNHEY and SMNVEV (reference sequence). This CDR3 has 17 residues. The CDR3 loop reads CASSLSMSGGRITEAFF. CDR3 bases: TGTGCCAGCAGTTTATCGATGAGTGGGGGGAGGATCACTGAAGCTTTCTTT.

The chain employs TRBV3-1 (or the pseudogene TRBV3-2) and TRBJ2-2; TRBD1 agrees at 10 bases. The CDR3 loop spans 15 amino acids. CDR1 and CDR2 from the germline V gene are LGHDT and YNNKEL (reference sequence). J lost 4 bases, V lost 4 bases, and 3 bases had no gene match. The CDR3 protein is CASSLGTGATGELFF. The CDR3 coding sequence is TGTGCCAGCAGCCTTGGGACAGGGGCCACCGGGGAGCTGTTTTTT.

The chain has TRBV28 and TRBJ2-7; possible D gene TRBD1, 5 bases. V was shortened by 3 bases and J by 1 base, with 10 bases between the two germline ends. Germline-derived CDR1 and CDR2 are MDHEN and SYDVKM. CDR3 length equals 14 residues. The CDR3 region has the DNA TGTGCCAGCAGTTTTGACAGTTATTCCTACGAGCAGTACTTC. Translating gives CASSFDSYSYEQYF.

V usage is TRBV11-2 and J usage is TRBJ2-3; tentatively, D is TRBD2 (6 bases). Per germline, CDR1 SGHAT and CDR2 FQNNGV. V lost 3 bases and J lost 0, with 16 bases in between. The CDR3 covers 17 residues. CDR3 region: CASSLMAGTSSTDTQYF. CDR3 nucleotide sequence: TGTGCCAGCAGCTTGATGGCCGGGACTTCTAGCACAGATACGCAGTATTTT.